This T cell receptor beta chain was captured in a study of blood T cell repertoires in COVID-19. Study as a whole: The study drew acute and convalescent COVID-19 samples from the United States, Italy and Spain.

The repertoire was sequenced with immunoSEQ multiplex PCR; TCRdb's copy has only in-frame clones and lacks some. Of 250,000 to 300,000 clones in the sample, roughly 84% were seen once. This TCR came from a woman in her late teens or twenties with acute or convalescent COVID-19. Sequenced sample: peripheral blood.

DNA for the CDR3: TGTGCCAGCAGCCTTGACAGGGCACCCTACGAGCAGTACTTC. This codes for CASSLDRAPYEQYF. The chain uses TRBV7-9 and TRBJ2-7; TRBD1 aligns across 7 bases. V shed 5 bases, J shed 2 bases, and the junction held 6 bases outside the gene matches. The CDR3 contains 14 residues. CDR1 is SEHNR and CDR2 is FQNEAQ in the germline V gene (reference sequence).